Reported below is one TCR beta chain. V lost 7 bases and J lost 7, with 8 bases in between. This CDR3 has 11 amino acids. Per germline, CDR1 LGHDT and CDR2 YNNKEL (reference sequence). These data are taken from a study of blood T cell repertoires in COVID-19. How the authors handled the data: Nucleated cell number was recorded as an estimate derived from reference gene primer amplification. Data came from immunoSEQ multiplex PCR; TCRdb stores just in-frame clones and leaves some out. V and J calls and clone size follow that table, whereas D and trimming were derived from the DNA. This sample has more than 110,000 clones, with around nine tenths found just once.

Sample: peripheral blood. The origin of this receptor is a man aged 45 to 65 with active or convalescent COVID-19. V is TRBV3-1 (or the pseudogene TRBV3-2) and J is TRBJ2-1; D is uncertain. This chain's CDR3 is CASNLGNEQFF. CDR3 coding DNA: TGTGCCAGCAACCTCGGGAATGAGCAGTTCTTC.